The 12 T cell receptor beta chains given below trace back to one sample, sequenced in a study of T-cell reconstitution after alpha-beta-depleted transplantation in children. For TCRbeta, the library was prepared with unique molecular identifiers. TCRdb re-derived calls from the PCR reads in MiXCR, one entry per CDR3 protein. The profile shows 350,000 to 400,000 distinct CDR3 sequences, 10% to 15% of them singletons. Specimen: PBMCs, collected from the stem cell graft. All receptors derive from a human donor who donated a stem cell graft to a child with Fanconi anemia.

This clonotype has a handful of counts. The chain couples TRBV18 to TRBJ2-5; D uncertain. Per germline, CDR1 KGHSH and CDR2 LQKENI. The CDR3 sequence is 14 residues long. The V end lost 1 base, the J end lost 1 base, and 7 bases lay between the germline ends. CDR3 DNA sequence: TGTGCCAGCTCACCACGGGCGACCCAAGAGACCCAGTACTTC. As protein: CASSPRATQETQYF. Combining the CDR3 with reference TRBV18 and TRBJ2-5 gives the whole variable domain NAGVMQNPRHLVRRRGQEARLRCSPMKGHSHVYWYRQLPEEGLKFMVYLQKENIIDESGMPKERFSAEFPKEGPSILRIQQVVRGDSAAYFCASSPRATQETQYFGPGTRLLVL.

This clonotype was recorded at least ten times. This chain links TRBV6-1 with TRBJ1-1; D uncertain. Germline values: CDR1 MNHNS, CDR2 SASEGT. V was clipped by 2 bases and J by 6 bases, with 10 bases between them. The CDR3 has 13 residues. The CDR3 reads CASSELGTPEAFF. DNA for the CDR3: TGTGCCAGCAGTGAACTTGGCACCCCTGAAGCTTTCTTT.

This clonotype was recorded a few times. J is TRBJ2-1 and V is TRBV12-3 or TRBV12-4; TRBD2 aligns across 13 bases. V lost 6 bases, J lost 5 bases, and 4 bases stayed unmatched. The CDR3 has 15 amino acids. CDR3 nucleotides: TGTGCCAGCAGAAAGGGACTAGCGGGGCACAATGAGCAGTTCTTC. Protein: CASRKGLAGHNEQFF.

This clonotype has at least ten counts. The CDR3 DNA reads TGTGCCAGCAGTGAGTACTACGAGCAGTACGTC. Its protein is CASSEYYEQYV. The chain couples TRBV2 to TRBJ2-7; D is unresolved. Germline V gene sequence: CDR1 SNHLY, CDR2 FYNNEI. The CDR3 totals 11 residues. Trimming took off 3 bases at V and 3 bases at J, with 3 bases between the two ends.

This clonotype was recorded a few times. The chain uses TRBV7-8 and TRBJ1-1, with D uncertain. Germline CDR1 reads SGHVS; CDR2 reads FQNEAQ. The CDR3 contains 14 residues. V dropped 6 bases and J dropped 0 bases, with 11 bases sitting between them. Written as DNA, the CDR3 is TGTGCCAGCAGTTCCAGTATAATGAACACTGAAGCTTTCTTT. Protein sequence: CASSSSIMNTEAFF.

This clonotype was picked up many times. The V gene is TRBV4-2, the J gene TRBJ1-3, with D perhaps TRBD1 (5 bases). Trimming took 0 bases from V and 0 from J, leaving 12 bases between them. Germline V CDR1 and CDR2: LGHNA, YNFKEQ. There are 17 residues in the CDR3. The CDR3, as DNA: TGTGCCAGCAGCCAAGAATGGACGGGGGGCTCTGGAAACACCATATATTTT. It translates to CASSQEWTGGSGNTIYF.

The table lists this clonotype with a few counts. The chain couples TRBV27 to TRBJ2-3, with 11 bases aligning to TRBD2. CDR1 is MNHEY and CDR2 is SMNVEV in the germline V gene (reference sequence). V shed 0 bases and J 7 bases; nucleotides not matched to a gene: 6. This CDR3 region has 16 residues. In DNA form, the CDR3 reads TGTGCCAGCAGTTTATCGGCTAGCGGGGGGTGGAATACGCAGTATTTT. It encodes CASSLSASGGWNTQYF.

The sample holds a few counts of this clonotype. DNA of the CDR3: TGTGCCAGCAGCGTTACCCCCGGGGCTGGGAACACTGAAGCTTTCTTT. Amino acids: CASSVTPGAGNTEAFF. The chain couples TRBV9 to TRBJ1-1; tentatively, D is TRBD1 (5 bases). The V end was cut by 2 bases, the J end by 1 base, with 15 bases between. Germline CDR1 reads SGDLS; CDR2 reads YYNGEE. This CDR3 comprises 16 residues.

CDR3 region: CASSLGINQPQHF. CDR3 sequence (DNA): TGTGCCAGCAGCTTAGGCATCAATCAGCCCCAGCATTTT. J is TRBJ1-5 and V is TRBV7-2; D remains unclear. V lost 1 base to trimming and J lost 3 bases, with 4 bases between them. Germline assignment: CDR1 SGHTA and CDR2 FQGNSA. The CDR3 totals 13 residues.

The CDR3 DNA reads as TGTGCCAGCAGCGCTACAGGGGACCCTGGAAACACCATATATTTT. It codes for CASSATGDPGNTIYF. The V gene is TRBV11-2, the J gene TRBJ1-3; TRBD1 matches at 7 bases. Germline V gene data show CDR1 as SGHAT and CDR2 as FQNNGV. V lost 5 bases to trimming and J lost 2 bases; unmatched junction nucleotides: 6. This CDR3 has 15 amino acids.

The chain links TRBV5-6 to TRBJ1-2; D is undetermined. Germline assignment: CDR1 SGHDT and CDR2 YYEEEE. V lost 0 bases to trimming and J lost 7 bases, with 7 bases between them. The CDR3 spans 12 residues. Here the CDR3 DNA reads TGTGCCAGCAGCTTGGGGGGAAGTGGCTACACCTTC. Encoded protein: CASSLGGSGYTF.

The V and J genes are TRBV3-1 and TRBJ2-7; D possibly corresponds to TRBD1 (6 bases). Trimming pared 4 bases from V and 5 bases from J, leaving 15 bases between. Germline-derived CDR1 and CDR2 are LGHDT and YNNKEL (reference sequence). This CDR3 is built from 14 residues. Here the CDR3 reads CASSPRDQGNEQYF. The CDR3 nucleotides read TGTGCCAGCAGCCCGAGGGATCAGGGGAACGAGCAGTACTTC.